This T cell receptor (beta chain) was sequenced during a study of T cell changes during pregnancy in multiple sclerosis. Profiled with immunoSEQ multiplex PCR; TCRdb holds only in-frame clones, not every one. The sample yields about 120,000 clones, over 85% seen once. The CDR3 spans 13 residues. CDR1 and CDR2 from the germline V gene are MNHNY and SVGAGI (reference sequence). V shed 6 bases and J 7 bases; nucleotides not matched to a gene: 3. The specimen was peripheral blood, collected before pregnancy. The V gene is TRBV6-6, the J gene TRBJ1-4, with 9 bases lining up with TRBD1. This receptor was identified in a female donor with multiple sclerosis, enrolled in a pregnancy study. CDR3 nucleotides: TGTGCCAGCAGACGGACAGGGGTTGAAAAACTGTTTTTT. This codes for CASRRTGVEKLFF.